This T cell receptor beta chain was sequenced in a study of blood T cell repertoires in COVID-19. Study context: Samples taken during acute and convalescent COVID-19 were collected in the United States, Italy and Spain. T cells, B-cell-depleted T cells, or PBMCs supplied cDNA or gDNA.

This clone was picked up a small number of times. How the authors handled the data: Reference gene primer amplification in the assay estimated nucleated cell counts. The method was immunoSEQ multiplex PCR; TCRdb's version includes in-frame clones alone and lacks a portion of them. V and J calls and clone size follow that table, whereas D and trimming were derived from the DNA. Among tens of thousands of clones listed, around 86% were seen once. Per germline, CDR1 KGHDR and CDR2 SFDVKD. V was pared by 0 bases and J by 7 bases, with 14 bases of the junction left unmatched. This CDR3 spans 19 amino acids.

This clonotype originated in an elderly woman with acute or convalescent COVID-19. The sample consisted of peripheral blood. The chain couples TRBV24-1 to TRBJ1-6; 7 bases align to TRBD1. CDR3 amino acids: CATSDLEARRDSKNSPLHF. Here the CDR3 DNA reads TGTGCCACCAGTGATTTGGAGGCCCGCCGGGACAGCAAAAATTCACCCCTCCACTTT.